Sequencing of this T cell receptor (beta chain) was carried out in a study of PD-L1 blockade in urothelial cancer. As for the study in general: Samples came from 3 weeks, at the second dose, and 6 weeks into treatment. Among blood samples, the median T cell count was approximately 150,000.

Spike-ins of synthetic TCR analog templates went into each PCR. Libraries were prepared by immunoSEQ multiplex PCR; TCRdb keeps only in-frame clonotypes and omits some of them. The data contain about 76,000 clones, under 90% of them singletons. CDR1 and CDR2 from the germline V gene are MNHNS and SASEGT. The CDR3 extends over 14 amino acids. The V and J ends lost 4 bases and 8 bases respectively, with 15 bases between them. Time point indicated: pretreatment peripheral blood. V gene TRBV6-1 combines with J gene TRBJ2-1, with D possibly being TRBD2 (5 bases). Sequenced material: PBMCs, taken around atezolizumab (anti-PD-L1) treatment. This clonotype was obtained from a man between 70 and 80 years old with urothelial cancer. The CDR3, as DNA: TGTGCCAGCAGTGTCCAGTCCTTCGGGGATGAGCAGTTCTTC. Translating gives CASSVQSFGDEQFF.